These T cell receptor beta chains were read from a single sample in a study of blood T cell repertoires in COVID-19. Using immunoSEQ multiplex PCR, the repertoire was profiled, and TCRdb retains in-frame clones only, with some absent. There are roughly 200,000 clones in the sample; over 75% occur only once, and around 5.7% lies in the top ten. Material: peripheral blood. The receptors come from a man aged 80 or over with acute or convalescent COVID-19. CDR3s include the opening cysteine and the closing phenylalanine or tryptophan. The D gene is left open where the match is weak. Some rows have no size entry. The others give once, few or many, or a class for an expanded clone.

TGTGCCACCAGTGATTTTCCACAGGGCTCCTATGGCTACACCTTC	CATSDFPQGSYGYTF	15	TRBV24-1	TRBJ1-2	few	NA
TGTGCAAGTCGCCTCAGGGAGACCCAGTACTTC	CASRLRETQYF	11	TRBV12-2	TRBJ2-5	NA	NA
TGTGCCATCAGGGGACAGGGGCAGGGAGATACGCAGTATTTT	CAIRGQGQGDTQYF	14	TRBV10-3	TRBJ2-3	NA	TRBD1
TGTGCCAGCAGCTCGACAGGGGGTAGGAATGAGCAGTTCTTC	CASSSTGGRNEQFF	14	TRBV2	TRBJ2-1	NA	TRBD1
TGTGCCAGTAGTAGATCCGCGGGACTAGTGGGCGGGGAGCTGTTTTTT	CASSRSAGLVGGELFF	16	TRBV19	TRBJ2-2	NA	TRBD2
TGTGCCAGCAGTGAAGGGCCAGCGCGCAATGAGCAGTTCTTC	CASSEGPARNEQFF	14	TRBV6-1	TRBJ2-1	NA	NA
TGTGCCAGCAGTCGGACCGGGACAGGGGCCTACAATGAGCAGTTCTTC	CASSRTGTGAYNEQFF	16	TRBV6-2/TRBV6-3	TRBJ2-1	once	TRBD1
TGTGCCAGCAGCTTGCCGACAGAAGATTCACCCCTCCACTTT	CASSLPTEDSPLHF	14	TRBV7-4	TRBJ1-6	NA	NA
TGTGCCAGCAGCCATCCTGGAGGAAGTAGCGGCAATGAGCAGTTCTTC	CASSHPGGSSGNEQFF	16	TRBV7-2	TRBJ2-1	few	NA
TGTGCCAGCAGCTTGCAGGGGCGCCGCACTGAAGCTTTCTTT	CASSLQGRRTEAFF	14	TRBV7-2	TRBJ1-1	NA	NA
TGTGCCACCAGCGACAGAACCGGGGAGCTGTTTTTT	CATSDRTGELFF	12	TRBV24-1	TRBJ2-2	NA	NA
TGTGCCAGCAGTGCACAAGCGGGAGCTCACGAGCAGTACTTC	CASSAQAGAHEQYF	14	TRBV2	TRBJ2-7	NA	TRBD2
TGTGCCAGCAGCTTACAGAATTGGCAGCCCCAGCATTTT	CASSLQNWQPQHF	13	TRBV7-9	TRBJ1-5	NA	NA
TGTGCCAGCAGCCAAGGGTCAGCGTGGGGAGTGGATGAAAAACTGTTTTTT	CASSQGSAWGVDEKLFF	17	TRBV14	TRBJ1-4	few	NA
TGTGCCAGCAGAGAGCAGGGTTTAGAAAAACTGTTTTTT	CASREQGLEKLFF	13	TRBV25-1	TRBJ1-4	NA	NA
TGTGCCAGCGGGCGGGCGGGGTCGAACACCGGGGAGCTGTTTTTT	CASGRAGSNTGELFF	15	TRBV7-9	TRBJ2-2	NA	NA
TGTGCCAGCAGGCCCCGACAGGGCGGACAGCCCCAGCATTTT	CASRPRQGGQPQHF	14	TRBV5-8	TRBJ1-5	NA	TRBD1
TGTGCCAGCAGCGGGTCGGACAGGGTTCAGACAATGAACACTGAAGCTTTCTTT	CASSGSDRVQTMNTEAFF	18	TRBV7-3	TRBJ1-1	NA	TRBD1
TGTGCCAGCAGTCCCCAGACGCCGGGGGTTGGAAATTCACCCCTCCACTTT	CASSPQTPGVGNSPLHF	17	TRBV6-6	TRBJ1-6	NA	NA
TGTGCCAGTAGTATGAAGAGACAGGGCCTTAGCACAGATACGCAGTATTTT	CASSMKRQGLSTDTQYF	17	TRBV19	TRBJ2-3	NA	TRBD1
TGTGCCAGTTCTGTTTATGGAGGGTGGCCAGATACGCAGTATTTT	CASSVYGGWPDTQYF	15	TRBV11-2	TRBJ2-3	NA	NA
TGCGCCAGCAGCCAAGATAATGGAGTCGGGGCCAACGTCCTGACTTTC	CASSQDNGVGANVLTF	16	TRBV4-3	TRBJ2-6	NA	NA
TGTGCCAGCAGGCAATCGCTGACAGGGAGTGGTACTGAAGCTTTCTTT	CASRQSLTGSGTEAFF	16	TRBV5-4	TRBJ1-1	NA	TRBD1
TGTGCCTGGAAGCGGGGCGCGAGCACAGATACGCAGTATTTT	CAWKRGASTDTQYF	14	TRBV30	TRBJ2-3	NA	TRBD2
TGCGCCAGCAGCTCCATAGGGGGAGCCGAGACCCAGTACTTC	CASSSIGGAETQYF	14	TRBV5-1	TRBJ2-5	once	NA
TGTGCCAGCAGGCGCGGGAGGCCCACAGATACGCAGTATTTT	CASRRGRPTDTQYF	14	TRBV28	TRBJ2-3	NA	TRBD2
TGCGCCAGCAGCTTGGTCGGGGGACTGCCCACCGGGGAGCTGTTTTTT	CASSLVGGLPTGELFF	16	TRBV5-1	TRBJ2-2	once	NA
TGTGCCAGCAGCTTGGTTCCTAGCCAAGAGACCCAGTACTTC	CASSLVPSQETQYF	14	TRBV5-4	TRBJ2-5	NA	NA